This record concerns one TCR beta chain sequence. What this receptor recognizes is not known. Base quality data are lacking; no much larger clone is found one base away. The sample comes from a study of hypomethylating agent response in myelodysplastic syndrome (dated by TCRdb to the early 2020s). Regarding the study in general: Patients were treated with the hypomethylating agents azacitidine (8 of 11) or decitabine (3 of 11). Among the myelodysplastic syndrome patients in the cohort, under 10 were male and 2 were female. A mean patient age of roughly 72 +/- 6.3 years was recorded, and a diploid cytogenetic profile was observed most commonly. The most frequent mutation was TET2, found in 5 of 11 patients. Roughly 6 patients responded with complete response or hematologic improvement, and a few patients were non-responders. Response was defined as complete response or hematologic improvement, and any patient who met neither criterion was considered a non-responder.

T-cell subsets were not sorted, so the analysis was performed on bulk bone marrow. Immunosequencing of the TCR beta CDR3 regions was performed on bone marrow from around eleven myelodysplastic syndrome patients before and after hypomethylating agent therapy. For longitudinal repertoire tracking, a baseline bone marrow plus two to three bone marrows at different post-treatment timepoints were contributed by each patient. Genomic DNA was isolated from whole bone marrow, and DNA quality was assessed with TapeStation, NanoDrop OneC and PicoGreen assays. Receptor libraries were prepared by the immunoSEQ multiplex PCR assay. Each sample was run at survey resolution as two replicates of around 200 ng apiece, for a total of 400 ng of DNA. The hsTCRB kit detected rearranged TCRB sequences in genomic DNA using multiplex PCR primers targeting V and J genes. The first PCR used the QIAGEN Multiplex PCR Kit for 25 to 40 cycles to amplify the CDR3 region. Sample barcodes and Illumina adapters were attached to each replicate during a second PCR lasting roughly 8 cycles. Pooled libraries were quantified using a QuantStudio 6 and the KAPA library quantification kit. Roughly 16 pM of pooled libraries were sequenced on an Illumina MiSeq with 156-cycle single-end reads and a 15-cycle index read. The original methods were these. VDJdb annotation flagged 1.5% to 2% of under 200,000 unique clonotypes as previously reported viral-epitope-specific. The immunoSEQ Data Assistant and immunoSEQ Analyzer converted raw reads into normalized, annotated TCRB repertoires. Clonotypes were analyzed with the immunarch R package version 0.6.5 and BioAnalyzer. Richness was estimated after downsampling every repertoire to the clone count of the smallest repertoire. Fisher's exact tests classified clonotypes as expanded, contracted or novel, with novel meaning zero frequency before treatment. GLIPH2 clustered significantly changed CDR3 beta sequences using simulation_depth=1000 and kmer_min_depth=3, excluding CDR3s shorter than five residues. The source is immuneACCESS, and TCRdb retained only in-frame sequences with V and J called. Part of the clones is not carried over; for the studies checked, unresolved V genes explain less than half of this, and the remainder is unexplained. For V, J and clone size, that table is used; D and trimming come from the DNA. A total of more than 3,500 clones appear in this sample, over 75% of them only once. 15% to 19% of the sample is taken by the ten largest.

What the research found in general, with its limitations: Richness, rarefaction diversity and clonality did not change significantly after hypomethylating agent treatment, across all patients or within response groups. Novel clonotypes were found to emerge more often in responders, whereas more contracted clonotypes were observed in non-responders after treatment. Only 10 to 12 patients were analyzed, so the study cohort was small. The shared GLIPH2 clusters might recognize novel MDS antigens, but this possibility was not confirmed and requires experimental validation. Healthy control donors were not age-matched to MDS patients, which could have impacted the MDS versus healthy comparison.

Reading the germline V gene (reference sequence) gives CDR1 MNHEY and CDR2 SMNVEV. V loses 0 bases at its end and J loses 6 bases; junction bases beyond the gene matches: 10. The CDR3 goes from the cysteine to the phenylalanine over 17 residues. The DNA shown is the 51-base CDR3, in frame from base 1. Sequences were derived from bone marrow, sampled before or after starting hypomethylating agent treatment for myelodysplastic syndrome (not recorded which). The rearrangement combines TRBV27 with TRBJ1-2; the central 10 bases match TRBD1. The receptor was isolated from a human donor with myelodysplastic syndrome. CDR3 loop: CASSLSPTGQGYDGYTF. The nucleotides are TGTGCCAGCAGTTTATCTCCCACGGGACAGGGGTATGATGGCTACACCTTC.